The T cell receptor (beta chain) under discussion was sequenced for a study of follicular helper T cells after annual influenza vaccination. On the study more broadly: Some donors were sampled over the 2013-2014, 2014-2015 and 2015-2016 vaccinations.

Study-level results: Day 7 ICOS+CD38+ clones were most often found later in ICOS-CD38- cTfh cells. Only roughly 10-20% of analyzed cells yielded productive TCRB sequences.

The CDR3 totals 14 residues. CDR1 and CDR2 from the germline V gene are KGHSH and LQKENI. V was shortened by 3 bases and J by 8 bases, with 13 bases between the two germline ends. The assay was immunoSEQ multiplex PCR, and TCRdb's table has in-frame clones only and misses some. The sample records approximately 11,000 clones, over 80% being singletons. For this clone: Its target is unknown.

The input for sequencing was CXCR5- memory CD4+ T cells sorted from blood, taken 6 weeks after influenza vaccination. The origin of this receptor is an adult who received the influenza vaccine. The chain carries TRBV18 and TRBJ2-2, with D tentatively TRBD1 or TRBD2 (5 bases each). Here the CDR3 reads CASSPGPQMGELFF. Here the CDR3 DNA reads TGTGCCAGCTCACCGGGACCTCAAATGGGGGAGCTGTTTTTT.